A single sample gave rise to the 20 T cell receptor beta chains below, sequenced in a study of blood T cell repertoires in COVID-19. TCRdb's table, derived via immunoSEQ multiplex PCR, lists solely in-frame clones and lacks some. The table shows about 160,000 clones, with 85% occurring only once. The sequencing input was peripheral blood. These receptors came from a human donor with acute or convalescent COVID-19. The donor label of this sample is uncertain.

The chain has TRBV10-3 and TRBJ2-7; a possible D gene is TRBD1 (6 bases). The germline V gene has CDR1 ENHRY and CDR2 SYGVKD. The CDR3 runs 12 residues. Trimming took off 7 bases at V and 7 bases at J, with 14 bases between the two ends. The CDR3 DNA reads TGTGCCATCAAGGCAGGGGCCGGAGAGCAGTACTTC. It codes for CAIKAGAGEQYF.

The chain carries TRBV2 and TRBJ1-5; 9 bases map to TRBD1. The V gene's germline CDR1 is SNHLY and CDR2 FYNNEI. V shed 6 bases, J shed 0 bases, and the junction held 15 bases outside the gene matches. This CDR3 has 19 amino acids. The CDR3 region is CASRSRQGGLGVSNQPQHF. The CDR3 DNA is TGTGCCAGCAGGTCGAGACAGGGGGGCCTCGGGGTTAGCAATCAGCCCCAGCATTTT.

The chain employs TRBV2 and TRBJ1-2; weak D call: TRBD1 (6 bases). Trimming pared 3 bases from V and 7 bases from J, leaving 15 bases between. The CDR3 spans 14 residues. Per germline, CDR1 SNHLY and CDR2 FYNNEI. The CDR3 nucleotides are TGTGCCAGCAGTGATAAGGGGGTCATCGGTGGCTACACCTTC. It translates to CASSDKGVIGGYTF.

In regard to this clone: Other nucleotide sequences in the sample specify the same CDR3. The CDR3 spells CATSDRTGGNQPQHF. The CDR3 DNA follows: TGTGCCACCAGTGATAGAACAGGGGGCAATCAGCCCCAGCATTTT. This sequence joins TRBV24-1 and TRBJ1-5; TRBD1 agrees at 7 bases. The CDR3 sequence is 15 residues long. CDR1 is KGHDR and CDR2 is SFDVKD in the germline V gene. Trimming at V came to 3 bases and at J to 2 bases, leaving 3 bases not matched to a gene.

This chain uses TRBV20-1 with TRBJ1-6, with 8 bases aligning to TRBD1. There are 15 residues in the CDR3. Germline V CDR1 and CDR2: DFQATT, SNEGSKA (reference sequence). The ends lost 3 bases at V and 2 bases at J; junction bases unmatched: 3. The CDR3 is CSASLQGAYNSPLHF. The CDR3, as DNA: TGCAGTGCTAGTCTACAGGGGGCCTATAATTCACCCCTCCACTTT.

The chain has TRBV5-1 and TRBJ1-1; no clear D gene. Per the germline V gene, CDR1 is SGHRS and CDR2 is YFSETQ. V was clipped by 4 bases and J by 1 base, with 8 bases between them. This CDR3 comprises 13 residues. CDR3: CASSRGSNTEAFF. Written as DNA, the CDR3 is TGCGCCAGCAGCCGCGGATCGAACACTGAAGCTTTCTTT. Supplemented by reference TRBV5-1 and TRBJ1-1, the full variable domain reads KAGVTQTPRYLIKTRGQQVTLSCSPISGHRSVSWYQQTPGQGLQFLFEYFSETQRNKGNFPGRFSGRQFSNSRSEMNVSTLELGDSALYLCASSRGSNTEAFFGQGTRLTVV.

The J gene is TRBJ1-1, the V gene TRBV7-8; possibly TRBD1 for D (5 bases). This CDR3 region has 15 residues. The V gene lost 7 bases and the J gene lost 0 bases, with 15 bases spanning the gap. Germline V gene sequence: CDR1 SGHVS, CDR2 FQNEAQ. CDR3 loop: CASNDFDRLNTEAFF. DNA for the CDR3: TGTGCCAGCAACGACTTCGACAGACTGAACACTGAAGCTTTCTTT.

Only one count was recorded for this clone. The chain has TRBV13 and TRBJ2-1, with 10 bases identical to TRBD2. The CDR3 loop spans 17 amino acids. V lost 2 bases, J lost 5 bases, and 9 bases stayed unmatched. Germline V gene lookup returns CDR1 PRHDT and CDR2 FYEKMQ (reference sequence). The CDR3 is CASSLPLFTSGDNEQFF. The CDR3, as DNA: TGTGCCAGCAGCTTACCCTTGTTTACTAGCGGGGACAATGAGCAGTTCTTC.

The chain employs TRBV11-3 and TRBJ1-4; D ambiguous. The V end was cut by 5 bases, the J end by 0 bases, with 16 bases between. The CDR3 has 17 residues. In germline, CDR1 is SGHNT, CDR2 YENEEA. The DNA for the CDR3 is TGTGCCAGCAGCCTCGGACTCCTTGGGGCAACTAATGAAAAACTGTTTTTT. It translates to CASSLGLLGATNEKLFF.

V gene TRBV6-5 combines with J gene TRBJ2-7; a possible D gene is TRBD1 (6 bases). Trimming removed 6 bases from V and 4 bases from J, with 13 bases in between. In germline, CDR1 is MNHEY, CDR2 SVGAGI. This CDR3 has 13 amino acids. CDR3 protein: CASSQGHLYEQYF. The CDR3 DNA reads TGTGCCAGCAGCCAGGGGCACTTGTACGAGCAGTACTTC.

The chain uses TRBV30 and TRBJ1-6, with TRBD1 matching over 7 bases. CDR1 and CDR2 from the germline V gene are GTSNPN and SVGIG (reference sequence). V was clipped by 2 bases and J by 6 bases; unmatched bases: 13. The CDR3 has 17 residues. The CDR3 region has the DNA TGTGCCTGGAGTTTGGGCAGGGGGGCACTCTCTAATTCACCCCTCCACTTT. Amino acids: CAWSLGRGALSNSPLHF.

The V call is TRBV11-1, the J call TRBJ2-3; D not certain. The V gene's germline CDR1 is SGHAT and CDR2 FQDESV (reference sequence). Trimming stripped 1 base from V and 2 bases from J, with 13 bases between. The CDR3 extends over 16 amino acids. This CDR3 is CASSLDSGRITDTQYF. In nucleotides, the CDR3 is TGTGCCAGCAGCTTAGATTCCGGCAGGATCACAGATACGCAGTATTTT.

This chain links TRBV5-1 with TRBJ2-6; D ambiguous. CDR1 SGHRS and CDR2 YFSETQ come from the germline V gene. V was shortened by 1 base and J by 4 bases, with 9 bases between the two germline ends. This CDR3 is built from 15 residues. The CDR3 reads CASSLTLLGANVLTF. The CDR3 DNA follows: TGCGCCAGCAGCTTGACGTTGCTAGGGGCCAACGTCCTGACTTTC.

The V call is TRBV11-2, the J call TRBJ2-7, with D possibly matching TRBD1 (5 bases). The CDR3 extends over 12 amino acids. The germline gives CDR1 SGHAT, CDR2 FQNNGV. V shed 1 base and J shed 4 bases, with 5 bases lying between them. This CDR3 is CASSLGQYEQYF. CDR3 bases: TGTGCCAGCAGCTTAGGACAGTACGAGCAGTACTTC.

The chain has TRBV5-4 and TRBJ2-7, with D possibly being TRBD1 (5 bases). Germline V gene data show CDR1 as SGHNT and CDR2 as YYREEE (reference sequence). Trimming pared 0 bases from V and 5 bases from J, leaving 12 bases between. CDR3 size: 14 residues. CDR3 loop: CASSLGQGINEQYF. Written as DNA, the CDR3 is TGTGCCAGCAGCTTGGGGCAGGGAATTAACGAGCAGTACTTC.

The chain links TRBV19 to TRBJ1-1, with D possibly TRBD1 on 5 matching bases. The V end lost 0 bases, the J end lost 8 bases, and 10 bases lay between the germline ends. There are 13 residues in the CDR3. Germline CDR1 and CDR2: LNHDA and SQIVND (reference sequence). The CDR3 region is CASSIDWAGEAFF. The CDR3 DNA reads TGTGCCAGTAGTATAGATTGGGCAGGGGAAGCTTTCTTT. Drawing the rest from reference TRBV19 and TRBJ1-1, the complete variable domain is DGGITQSPKYLFRKEGQNVTLSCEQNLNHDAMYWYRQDPGQGLRLIYYSQIVNDFQKGDIAEGYSVSREKKESFPLTVTSAQKNPTAFYLCASSIDWAGEAFFGQGTRLTVV.

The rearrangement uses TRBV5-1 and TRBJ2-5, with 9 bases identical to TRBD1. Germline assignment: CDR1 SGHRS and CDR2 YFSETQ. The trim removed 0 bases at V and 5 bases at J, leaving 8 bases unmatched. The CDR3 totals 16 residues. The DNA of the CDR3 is TGCGCCAGCAGCTTGGCCCCCGGGACAGGGAGTGAGACCCAGTACTTC. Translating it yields CASSLAPGTGSETQYF. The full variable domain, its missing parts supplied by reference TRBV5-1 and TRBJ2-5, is KAGVTQTPRYLIKTRGQQVTLSCSPISGHRSVSWYQQTPGQGLQFLFEYFSETQRNKGNFPGRFSGRQFSNSRSEMNVSTLELGDSALYLCASSLAPGTGSETQYFGPGTRLLVL.

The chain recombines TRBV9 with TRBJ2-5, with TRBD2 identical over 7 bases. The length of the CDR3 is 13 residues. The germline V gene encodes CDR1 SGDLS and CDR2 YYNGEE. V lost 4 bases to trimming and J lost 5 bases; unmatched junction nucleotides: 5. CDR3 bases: TGTGCCAGCAGCCGCGGGGGAGGGGAGACCCAGTACTTC. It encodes CASSRGGGETQYF.

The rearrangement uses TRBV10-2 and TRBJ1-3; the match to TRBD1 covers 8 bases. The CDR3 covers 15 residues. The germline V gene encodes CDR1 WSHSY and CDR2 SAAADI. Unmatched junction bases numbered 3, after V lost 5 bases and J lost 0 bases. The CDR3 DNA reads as TGCGCCAGCAGTCGGACAGGGAGCTCTGGAAACACCATATATTTT. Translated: CASSRTGSSGNTIYF.

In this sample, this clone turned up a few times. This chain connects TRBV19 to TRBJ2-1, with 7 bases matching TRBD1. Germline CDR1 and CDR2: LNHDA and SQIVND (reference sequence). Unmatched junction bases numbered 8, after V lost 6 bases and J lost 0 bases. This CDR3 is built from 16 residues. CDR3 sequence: CASSRQGLSSYNEQFF. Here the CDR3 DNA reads TGTGCCAGTAGCCGACAGGGTCTAAGCTCCTACAATGAGCAGTTCTTC.